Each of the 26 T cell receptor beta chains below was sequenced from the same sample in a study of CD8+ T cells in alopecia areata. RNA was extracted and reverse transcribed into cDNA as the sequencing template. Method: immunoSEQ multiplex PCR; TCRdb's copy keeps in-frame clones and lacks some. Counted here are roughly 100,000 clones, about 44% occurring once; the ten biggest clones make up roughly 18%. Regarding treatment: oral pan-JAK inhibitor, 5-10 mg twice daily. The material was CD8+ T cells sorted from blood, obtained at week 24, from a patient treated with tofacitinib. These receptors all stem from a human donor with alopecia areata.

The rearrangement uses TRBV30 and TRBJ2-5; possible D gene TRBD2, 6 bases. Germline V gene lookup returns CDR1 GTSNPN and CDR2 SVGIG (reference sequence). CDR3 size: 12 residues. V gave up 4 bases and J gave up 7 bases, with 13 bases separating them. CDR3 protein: CAWKEGSGTQYF. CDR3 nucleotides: TGTGCCTGGAAGGAGGGTTCGGGGACCCAGTACTTC.

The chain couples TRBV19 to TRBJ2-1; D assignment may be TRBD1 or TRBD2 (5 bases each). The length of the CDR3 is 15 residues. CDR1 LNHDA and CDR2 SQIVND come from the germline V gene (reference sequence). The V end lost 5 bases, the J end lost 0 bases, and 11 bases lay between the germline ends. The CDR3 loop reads CASSLGTASYNEQFF. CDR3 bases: TGTGCCAGTAGTTTGGGGACGGCCTCCTACAATGAGCAGTTCTTC.

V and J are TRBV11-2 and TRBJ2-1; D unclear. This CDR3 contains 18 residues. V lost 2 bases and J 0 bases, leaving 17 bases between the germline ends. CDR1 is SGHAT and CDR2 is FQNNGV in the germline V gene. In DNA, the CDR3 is TGTGCCAGCAGCTTAAATTTCGGCGGTCTTAGCTCCTACAATGAGCAGTTCTTC. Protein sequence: CASSLNFGGLSSYNEQFF.

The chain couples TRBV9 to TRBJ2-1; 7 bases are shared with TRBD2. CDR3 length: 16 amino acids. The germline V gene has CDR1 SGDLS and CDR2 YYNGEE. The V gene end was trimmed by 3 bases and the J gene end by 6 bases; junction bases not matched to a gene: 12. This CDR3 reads CASSEPLAGEPNEQFF. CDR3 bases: TGTGCCAGCAGCGAGCCCCTCGCGGGAGAACCCAATGAGCAGTTCTTC.

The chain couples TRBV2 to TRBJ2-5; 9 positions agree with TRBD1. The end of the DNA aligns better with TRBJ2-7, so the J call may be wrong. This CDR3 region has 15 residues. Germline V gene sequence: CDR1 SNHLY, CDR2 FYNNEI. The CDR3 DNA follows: TGTGCCAGCAGCGTTACCGGGACAGGGATCTACGAGCAGTACTTC. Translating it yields CASSVTGTGIYEQYF.

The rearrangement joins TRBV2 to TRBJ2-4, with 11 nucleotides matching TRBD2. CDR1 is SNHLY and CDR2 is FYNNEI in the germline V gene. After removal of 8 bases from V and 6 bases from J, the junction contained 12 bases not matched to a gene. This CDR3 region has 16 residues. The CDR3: CASWETSGVPINIQYF. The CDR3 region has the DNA TGTGCCAGCTGGGAGACTAGCGGGGTCCCTATAAACATTCAGTACTTC.

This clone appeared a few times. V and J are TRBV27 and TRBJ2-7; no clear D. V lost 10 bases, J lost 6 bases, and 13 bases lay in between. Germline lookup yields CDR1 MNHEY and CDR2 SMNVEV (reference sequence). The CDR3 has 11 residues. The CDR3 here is CATADGFEQYF. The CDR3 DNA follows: TGTGCCACCGCGGACGGGTTCGAGCAGTACTTC.

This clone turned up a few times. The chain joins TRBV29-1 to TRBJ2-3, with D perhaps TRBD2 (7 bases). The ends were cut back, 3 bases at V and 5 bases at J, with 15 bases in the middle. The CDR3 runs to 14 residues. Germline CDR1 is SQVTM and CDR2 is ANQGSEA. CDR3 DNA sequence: TGCAGCGTTGAGGGGGCGGGAGTCCGAGATACGCAGTATTTT. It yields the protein CSVEGAGVRDTQYF.

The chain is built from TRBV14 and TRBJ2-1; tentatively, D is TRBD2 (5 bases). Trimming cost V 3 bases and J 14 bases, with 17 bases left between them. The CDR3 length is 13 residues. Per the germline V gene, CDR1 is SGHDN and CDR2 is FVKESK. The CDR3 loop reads CASSQASSVVKFF. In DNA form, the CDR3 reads TGTGCCAGCAGCCAGGCTAGCTCCGTTGTCAAGTTCTTC.

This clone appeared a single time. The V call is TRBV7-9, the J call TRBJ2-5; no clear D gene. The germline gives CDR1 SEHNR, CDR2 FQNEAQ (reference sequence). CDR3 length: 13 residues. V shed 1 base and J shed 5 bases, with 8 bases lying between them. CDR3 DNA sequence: TGTGCCAGCAGCTTAGGCCCAGTGGAGACCCAGTACTTC. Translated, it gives CASSLGPVETQYF. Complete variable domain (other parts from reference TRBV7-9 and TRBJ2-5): DTGVSQNPRHKITKRGQNVTFRCDPISEHNRLYWYRQTLGQGPEFLTYFQNEAQLEKSRLLSDRFSAERPKGSFSTLEIQRTEQGDSAMYLCASSLGPVETQYFGPGTRLLVL.

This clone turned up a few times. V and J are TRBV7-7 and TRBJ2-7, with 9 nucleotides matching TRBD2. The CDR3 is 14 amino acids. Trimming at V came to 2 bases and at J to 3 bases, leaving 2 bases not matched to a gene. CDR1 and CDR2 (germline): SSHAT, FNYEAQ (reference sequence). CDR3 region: CASSLSSGNYEQYF. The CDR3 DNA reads TGTGCCAGCAGCTTATCTAGCGGGAACTACGAGCAGTACTTC.

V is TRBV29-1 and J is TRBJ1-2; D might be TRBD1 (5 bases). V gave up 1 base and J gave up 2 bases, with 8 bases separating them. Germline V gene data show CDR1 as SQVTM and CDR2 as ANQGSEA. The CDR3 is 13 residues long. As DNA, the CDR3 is TGCAGCGTTGAAGTCGGGGGGAACTATGGCTACACCTTC. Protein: CSVEVGGNYGYTF.

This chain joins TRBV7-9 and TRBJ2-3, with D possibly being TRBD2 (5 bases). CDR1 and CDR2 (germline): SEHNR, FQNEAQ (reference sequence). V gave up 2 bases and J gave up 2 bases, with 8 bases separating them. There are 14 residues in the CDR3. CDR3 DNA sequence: TGTGCCAGCAGCTTAATCGGGAACACAGATACGCAGTATTTT. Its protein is CASSLIGNTDTQYF.

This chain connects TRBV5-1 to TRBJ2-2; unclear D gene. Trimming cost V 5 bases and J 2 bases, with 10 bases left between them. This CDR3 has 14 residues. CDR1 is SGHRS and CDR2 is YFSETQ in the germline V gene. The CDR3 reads CASRPLANTGELFF. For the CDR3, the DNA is TGCGCCAGCAGGCCCCTTGCTAACACCGGGGAGCTGTTTTTT.

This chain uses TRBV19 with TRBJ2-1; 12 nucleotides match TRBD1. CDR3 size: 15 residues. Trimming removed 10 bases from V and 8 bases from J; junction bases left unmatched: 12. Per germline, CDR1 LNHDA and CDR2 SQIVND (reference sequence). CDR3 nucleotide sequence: TGTGCCACACAAAGTTGGGGACAGGGGGCCTATGAGCAGTTCTTC. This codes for CATQSWGQGAYEQFF.

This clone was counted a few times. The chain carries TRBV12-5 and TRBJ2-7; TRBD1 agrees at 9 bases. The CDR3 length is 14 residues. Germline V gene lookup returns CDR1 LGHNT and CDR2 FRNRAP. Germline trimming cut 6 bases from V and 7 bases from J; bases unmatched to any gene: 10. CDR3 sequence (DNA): TGTGCTAGTGGCTCCGGGACAGGGCTTCGAGAGCAGTACTTC. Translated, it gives CASGSGTGLREQYF.

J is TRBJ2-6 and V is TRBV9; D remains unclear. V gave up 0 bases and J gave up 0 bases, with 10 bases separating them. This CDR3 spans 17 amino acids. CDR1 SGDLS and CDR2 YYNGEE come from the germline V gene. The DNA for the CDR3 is TGTGCCAGCAGCGTAGAGGTGGCAGTCTCTGGGGCCAACGTCCTGACTTTC. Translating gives CASSVEVAVSGANVLTF.

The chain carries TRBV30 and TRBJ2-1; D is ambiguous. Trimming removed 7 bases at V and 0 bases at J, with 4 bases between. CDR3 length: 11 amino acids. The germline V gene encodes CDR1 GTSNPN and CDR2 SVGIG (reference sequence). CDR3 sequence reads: CASYSYNEQFF. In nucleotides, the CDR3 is TGTGCCTCCTACTCCTACAATGAGCAGTTCTTC.

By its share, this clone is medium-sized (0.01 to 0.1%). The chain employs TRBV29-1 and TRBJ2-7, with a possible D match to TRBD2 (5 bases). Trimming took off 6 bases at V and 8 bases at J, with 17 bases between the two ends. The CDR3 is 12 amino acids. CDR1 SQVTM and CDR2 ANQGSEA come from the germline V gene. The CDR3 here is CSVWTDGPKQYF. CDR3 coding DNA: TGCAGCGTCTGGACTGATGGTCCCAAGCAGTACTTC.

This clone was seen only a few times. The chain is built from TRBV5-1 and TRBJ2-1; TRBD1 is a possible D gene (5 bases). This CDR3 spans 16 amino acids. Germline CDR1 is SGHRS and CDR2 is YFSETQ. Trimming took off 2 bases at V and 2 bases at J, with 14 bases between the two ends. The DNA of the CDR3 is TGCGCCAGCAGCTTCTCTTTCCAGGGTACCTACAATGAGCAGTTCTTC. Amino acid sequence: CASSFSFQGTYNEQFF.

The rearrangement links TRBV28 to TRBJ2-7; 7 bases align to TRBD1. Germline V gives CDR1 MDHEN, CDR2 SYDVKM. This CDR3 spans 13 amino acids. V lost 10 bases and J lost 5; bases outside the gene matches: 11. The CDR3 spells CATGGPGIHEQYF. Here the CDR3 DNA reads TGTGCCACAGGGGGACCGGGTATCCACGAGCAGTACTTC.

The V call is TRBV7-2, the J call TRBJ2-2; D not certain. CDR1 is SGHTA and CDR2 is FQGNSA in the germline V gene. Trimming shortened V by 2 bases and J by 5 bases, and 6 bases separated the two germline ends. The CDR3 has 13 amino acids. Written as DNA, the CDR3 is TGTGCCAGCAGCTTAAAGGAAACCGGGGAGCTGTTTTTT. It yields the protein CASSLKETGELFF.

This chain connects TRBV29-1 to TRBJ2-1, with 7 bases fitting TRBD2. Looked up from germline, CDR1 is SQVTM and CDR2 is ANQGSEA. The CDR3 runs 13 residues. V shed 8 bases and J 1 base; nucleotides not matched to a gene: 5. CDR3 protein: CSLVSGSYNEQFF. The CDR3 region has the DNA TGCAGCCTTGTTAGCGGGTCCTACAATGAGCAGTTCTTC.

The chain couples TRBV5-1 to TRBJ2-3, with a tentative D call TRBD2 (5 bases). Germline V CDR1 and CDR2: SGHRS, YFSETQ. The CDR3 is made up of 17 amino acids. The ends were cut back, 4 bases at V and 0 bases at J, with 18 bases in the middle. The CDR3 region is CASSPDLGRTSTDTQYF. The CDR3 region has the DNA TGCGCCAGCAGCCCCGATCTTGGGCGGACTAGCACAGATACGCAGTATTTT.

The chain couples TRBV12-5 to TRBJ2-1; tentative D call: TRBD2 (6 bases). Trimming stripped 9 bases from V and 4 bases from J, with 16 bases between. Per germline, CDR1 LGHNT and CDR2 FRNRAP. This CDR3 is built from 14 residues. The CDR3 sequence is CASGTGDQYNEQFF. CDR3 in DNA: TGTGCTAGCGGAACGGGGGACCAATACAATGAGCAGTTCTTC.

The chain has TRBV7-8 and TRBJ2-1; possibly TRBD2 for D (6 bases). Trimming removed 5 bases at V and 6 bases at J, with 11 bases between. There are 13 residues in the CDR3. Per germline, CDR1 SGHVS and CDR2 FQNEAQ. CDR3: CASSARTTNEQFF. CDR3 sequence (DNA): TGTGCCAGCAGCGCCAGGACTACCAATGAGCAGTTCTTC.